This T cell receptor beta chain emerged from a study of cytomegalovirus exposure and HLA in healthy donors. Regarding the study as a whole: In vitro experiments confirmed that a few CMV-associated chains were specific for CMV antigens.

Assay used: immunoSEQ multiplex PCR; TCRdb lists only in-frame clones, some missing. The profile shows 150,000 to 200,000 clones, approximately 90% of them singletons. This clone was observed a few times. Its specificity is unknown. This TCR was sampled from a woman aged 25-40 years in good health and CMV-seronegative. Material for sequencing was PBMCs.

CDR3 DNA: TGTGCCAGCGGTAGGAGGGGTAGCAATCAGCCCCAGCATTTT. Translated: CASGRRGSNQPQHF. The chain employs TRBV6-1 and TRBJ1-5; weak D call: TRBD1 (5 bases). Trimming left V 8 bases short and J 0 bases short, with 11 bases between. The length of the CDR3 is 14 residues. The germline CDR1 and CDR2 sequences are MNHNS and SASEGT.